This TCR beta chain was sequenced for a study of blood T cell repertoires in COVID-19. In this sample, this clone turned up once. CDR3 size: 14 residues. In germline, CDR1 is MNHEY, CDR2 SVGEGT. V dropped 6 bases and J dropped 4; count of bases not matched to a gene: 5. The method was immunoSEQ multiplex PCR; TCRdb's version includes in-frame clones alone and lacks a portion of them. This table holds about 140,000 clones, approximately 80% found once. V is TRBV6-2 or TRBV6-3 and J is TRBJ1-5; TRBD1 matches 8 bases. Sequences were obtained from PBMCs or T cells enriched from blood (not recorded which). This receptor was taken from a woman aged 18-35 years who had been exposed to COVID-19. CDR3 residues: CASSGQGRNQPQHF. The CDR3, as DNA: TGTGCCAGCAGCGGACAGGGACGAAATCAGCCCCAGCATTTT.